A single sample gave rise to the 19 T cell receptor beta chains below, sequenced in a study of blood T cells in healthy people across ages (dated by TCRdb to the mid-2010s). The library was made by 5' RACE. The run used an Illumina HiSeq 2500. A second PCR of roughly 7 to 11 cycles was performed with a sample-barcoded 5' primer and a J-beta primer mix. In-frame beta chains were kept once TCRdb had trimmed the public reads at Q25 with fastp and called clones with MiXCR. For every CDR3 protein sequence, its rows merge into one entry that carries the most common genes and DNA. The sample table shows nearly 800,000 distinct CDR3 sequences, and roughly 56% are seen once. The ten biggest clones cover roughly 24% of the sample. Sequencing input: blood. The receptor set was obtained from a man aged 35 to 55 in good health.

The chain links TRBV6-5 to TRBJ2-7; 9 bases agree with TRBD2. CDR1 MNHEY and CDR2 SVGAGI come from the germline V gene. V lost 6 bases and J lost 3; bases outside the gene matches: 9. CDR3 length: 15 residues. CDR3 in amino acids: CASRFTSGPVYEQYF. CDR3 DNA: TGTGCCAGCAGATTCACTAGCGGGCCAGTCTACGAGCAGTACTTC.

The chain joins TRBV13 to TRBJ1-5; no clear D. Trimming pared 0 bases from V and 6 bases from J, leaving 12 bases between. CDR3 length equals 15 residues. Germline CDR1 and CDR2: PRHDT and FYEKMQ (reference sequence). This CDR3 reads CASSLGGPRSQPQHF. CDR3 bases: TGTGCCAGCAGCTTAGGTGGACCCAGGAGTCAGCCCCAGCATTTT. Full variable domain (outside the CDR3, taken from reference TRBV13 and TRBJ1-5): AAGVIQSPRHLIKEKRETATLKCYPIPRHDTVYWYQQGPGQDPQFLISFYEKMQSDKGSIPDRFSAQQFSDYHSELNMSSLELGDSALYFCASSLGGPRSQPQHFGDGTRLSIL.

The V gene is TRBV12-3 or TRBV12-4, the J gene TRBJ2-2; 8 bases align to TRBD1. This CDR3 has 14 amino acids. The ends lost 6 bases at V and 8 bases at J; junction bases unmatched: 8. CDR3 loop: CASRSTGELGELFF. CDR3 DNA: TGTGCCAGCAGGTCGACAGGGGAGTTGGGGGAGCTGTTTTTT.

A few counts support this clonotype. The CDR3 protein is CASSPEREGLYADTQYF. The CDR3 DNA is TGTGCCAGCAGCCCGGAGCGGGAGGGCCTTTATGCAGATACGCAGTATTTT. The V gene is TRBV13, the J gene TRBJ2-3, with 10 positions matching TRBD2. The CDR3 length is 17 residues. Trimming removed 5 bases from V and 4 bases from J; junction bases left unmatched: 12. Germline V gene data show CDR1 as PRHDT and CDR2 as FYEKMQ (reference sequence).

The CDR3 spells CASTKGRNTEAFF. The CDR3 DNA sequence: TGTGCCAGCACGAAGGGGAGGAACACTGAAGCTTTCTTT. J is TRBJ1-1 and V is TRBV25-1; D possibly corresponds to TRBD1 (5 bases). The V and J ends lost 7 bases and 1 base respectively, with 10 bases between them. CDR3 length: 13 amino acids. CDR1 MGHDK and CDR2 SYGVNS come from the germline V gene.

In DNA form, the CDR3 reads TGTGCCAGCGCCTCGGGGGGTTCTCCTTCACCCCTCCACTTT. Protein product: CASASGGSPSPLHF. The chain employs TRBV27 and TRBJ1-6, with TRBD1 as a possible D gene (5 bases). The germline V and J ends were trimmed by 8 bases and 9 bases, with 17 bases remaining between them. The CDR3 runs 14 residues. Germline V gene lookup returns CDR1 MNHEY and CDR2 SMNVEV (reference sequence).

This clonotype was picked up a small number of times. This chain joins TRBV7-9 and TRBJ1-1; D is ambiguous. The CDR3 is 18 residues long. The V end lost 4 bases, the J end lost 0 bases, and 21 bases lay between the germline ends. Germline CDR1 SEHNR, CDR2 FQNEAQ (reference sequence). This CDR3 is CASSSNSASSFMNTEAFF. The CDR3 coding sequence is TGTGCCAGCAGCTCAAACAGCGCGTCCAGCTTCATGAACACTGAAGCTTTCTTT.

The V call is TRBV27, the J call TRBJ1-2; D not certain. V was pared by 2 bases and J by 4 bases, with 11 bases between. CDR1 MNHEY and CDR2 SMNVEV come from the germline V gene (reference sequence). The CDR3 length is 14 residues. The CDR3 DNA reads as TGTGCCAGCAGTTTAAGTCGCGGCAGCTATGGCTACACCTTC. This encodes CASSLSRGSYGYTF.

The chain carries TRBV20-1 and TRBJ2-3; 10 nucleotides line up with TRBD1. The germline V gene encodes CDR1 DFQATT and CDR2 SNEGSKA (reference sequence). The CDR3 totals 15 residues. The ends lost 6 bases at V and 6 bases at J; junction bases unmatched: 12. CDR3 bases: TGCAGTGCCAGTCCAGGACAGGGGGATCCGGATACGCAGTATTTT. Translating it yields CSASPGQGDPDTQYF.

The genes are TRBV2 and TRBJ2-2; D is unclear. Germline V gene lookup returns CDR1 SNHLY and CDR2 FYNNEI. The CDR3 consists of 12 residues. Trimming stripped 6 bases from V and 6 bases from J, with 8 bases between. CDR3 DNA sequence: TGTGCCAGCAGGCCCGGGTCCGGGGAGCTGTTTTTT. This codes for CASRPGSGELFF.

This chain connects TRBV6-6 to TRBJ2-5, with D perhaps TRBD1 (5 bases). V was clipped by 6 bases and J by 1 base, with 12 bases between them. The CDR3 is 14 residues long. The germline gives CDR1 MNHNY, CDR2 SVGAGI (reference sequence). In DNA, the CDR3 is TGTGCCAGCAGCCCTAGGGGCAGCCAAGAGACCCAGTACTTC. This translates into CASSPRGSQETQYF.

The chain links TRBV25-1 to TRBJ2-7, with no clear D. Germline V gene data show CDR1 as MGHDK and CDR2 as SYGVNS. CDR3 length: 13 residues. V lost 5 bases, J lost 2 bases, and 10 bases lay in between. The CDR3 spells CASSRMGTYEQYF. In nucleotides, the CDR3 is TGTGCCAGCAGTAGGATGGGGACCTACGAGCAGTACTTC.

V gene TRBV3-1 combines with J gene TRBJ2-7; D is possibly TRBD2 (6 bases). The germline gives CDR1 LGHDT, CDR2 YNNKEL (reference sequence). Trimming removed 5 bases from V and 4 bases from J, with 12 bases in between. CDR3 size: 13 residues. In DNA, the CDR3 is TGTGCCAGCAGCGCGGGACTCATATACGAGCAGTACTTC. Amino acids: CASSAGLIYEQYF.

The chain joins TRBV29-1 to TRBJ2-7; a possible D gene is TRBD2 (6 bases). TRBJ2-5 explains the end of the DNA better; the J call may be wrong. Germline values: CDR1 SQVTM, CDR2 ANQGSEA. CDR3 length equals 16 residues. The CDR3 spells CSVEVWGGPQSETQYF. CDR3 nucleotides: TGCAGCGTTGAGGTCTGGGGAGGACCCCAATCGGAGACCCAGTACTTC.

The J gene is TRBJ1-1, the V gene TRBV9; 7 bases are a match to TRBD1. The CDR3 has 14 amino acids. The germline gives CDR1 SGDLS, CDR2 YYNGEE. The V and J ends lost 2 bases and 1 base, in that order; junction bases with no gene match: 2. CDR3 amino acids: CASSVTGTNTEAFF. The CDR3 bases are TGTGCCAGCAGCGTGACAGGGACGAACACTGAAGCTTTCTTT.

CDR3 nucleotides: TGTGCCAGCAATCAGCGGGTGGATACCGGTCCAAAAGAGACCCAGTACTTC. Protein sequence: CASNQRVDTGPKETQYF. V is TRBV6-2 or TRBV6-3 and J is TRBJ2-5; the D gene is possibly TRBD2 (6 bases). The germline V gene encodes CDR1 MNHEY and CDR2 SVGEGT. The V end was cut by 7 bases, the J end by 3 bases, with 24 bases between. The CDR3 covers 17 residues.

The table lists this clonotype with a few counts. This chain connects TRBV5-1 to TRBJ2-3; TRBD1 matches at 7 bases. Germline assignment: CDR1 SGHRS and CDR2 YFSETQ. Trimming at V came to 0 bases and at J to 5 bases, leaving 3 bases not matched to a gene. This CDR3 is built from 14 residues. The CDR3 spells CASSLEGGVDTQYF. CDR3 sequence (DNA): TGCGCCAGCAGCTTGGAAGGGGGCGTAGATACGCAGTATTTT.

This rearrangement joins TRBV7-9 to TRBJ2-5; 7 bases align to TRBD1. CDR1 and CDR2 from the germline V gene are SEHNR and FQNEAQ (reference sequence). The trim removed 10 bases at V and 5 bases at J, leaving 13 bases unmatched. The CDR3 length is 14 residues. CDR3 amino acids: CATGNTGEWETQYF. CDR3 bases: TGTGCCACCGGAAACACAGGGGAATGGGAGACCCAGTACTTC.

The sample holds a few counts of this clonotype. The V call is TRBV27, the J call TRBJ2-7; D is ambiguous. Germline V gives CDR1 MNHEY, CDR2 SMNVEV (reference sequence). The length of the CDR3 is 17 residues. Trimming took off 5 bases at V and 5 bases at J, with 25 bases between the two ends. The CDR3, as DNA: TGTGCCAGCAGTCGCACTTGGGCTACCGTCGGGCCCGACGAGCAGTACTTC. Its protein product is CASSRTWATVGPDEQYF.